The T cell receptor (beta chain) under discussion was sequenced for a study of vaccination and CD4 T cells after COVID-19. Findings of the study overall: Spike mono-reactivity was shown by 304 of 307 vaccine-specific clones in convalescent patients.

In regard to this clonotype: Its antigen is still unknown.

Treatment in this sample: roughly 10-day PBMC culture with coronavirus spike peptide pools or control peptides (ViraFEST assay). Cultured CD4+ T cell DNA underwent sequencing with the Oncomine TCR Beta short-read assay. Via MiXCR, TCRdb re-called the PCR reads, giving one row per CDR3 protein. The sample contains over 8,000 distinct CDR3 sequences, over 55% of which appear only once. The CDR3 totals 13 residues. The germline gives CDR1 DFQATT, CDR2 SNEGSKA (reference sequence). The receptor's source is a human donor who had recovered from COVID-19. V gene TRBV20-1 combines with J gene TRBJ2-1; 12 bases fit TRBD2. Sequenced material: CD4+ T cells from blood, cultured in vitro. The CDR3 region is CSGLAGFYNEQFF. As DNA, the CDR3 is TGCAGCGGACTAGCGGGATTCTACAATGAGCAGTTCTTC.